This T cell receptor (beta chain) is from a study of long-term antiretroviral therapy in people with HIV. Survey-level resolution applied to immunoSEQ assay v3.0. Clones were read by immunoSEQ multiplex PCR, and TCRdb kept only the in-frame ones, dropping some. The data contain roughly 20,000 clones, approximately 90% of them singletons. The CDR3 is 16 amino acids. V lost 6 bases and J lost 0, with 15 bases in between. The V gene's germline CDR1 is ENHRY and CDR2 SYGVKD. Comment on this clone: Its antigen is not identified.

Study results and limitations: Clones expanded before ART dominated the repertoire at all time points. Sampling of blood ran from the mid-2000s to the late 2010s, and older ART regimens were possibly in use.

Sequences were derived from unsorted PBMCs, sampled about 4.6 years before starting antiretroviral therapy. The genes are TRBV10-3 and TRBJ1-3, with D uncertain. The sequence came from a woman aged 25 to 39 with HIV. The CDR3 bases are TGTGCCATCAGAGACCCGGACGGAAGCTCTGGAAACACCATATATTTT. It encodes CAIRDPDGSSGNTIYF.